This TCR beta chain is drawn from a study of T cell changes during pregnancy in multiple sclerosis. Assay used: immunoSEQ multiplex PCR; TCRdb lists only in-frame clones, some missing. The sample has tens of thousands of clones, approximately 92% seen once. V was trimmed by 1 base and J by 7 bases, leaving 17 bases between them. The germline V gene has CDR1 LNHDA and CDR2 SQIVND (reference sequence). The length of the CDR3 is 16 residues. The chain recombines TRBV19 with TRBJ2-1; D gene ambiguous. The material was CD4+ T cells from peripheral blood mononuclear cells, obtained before pregnancy. This sequence was found in a female donor with multiple sclerosis, enrolled in a pregnancy study. The chain's CDR3 is CASSIVARIRRNEQFF. CDR3 DNA sequence: TGTGCCAGTAGTATAGTAGCTAGAATTAGAAGGAATGAGCAGTTCTTC.